This T cell receptor (beta chain) was captured in a study of graft-versus-host responses after intestinal transplantation. Study overall: Each recipient received anti-thymocyte globulin induction, then tacrolimus and steroids for 3 to 4 years. Whole-study results and caveats: Investigators detected GvH clones in recipient marrow, with some emerging earlier in ileum or blood. Graft-donor T cell macrochimerism in patients accompanied high graft-versus-host to host-versus-graft clonal ratios in allografts.

This clone was recorded once. Its antigen remains unidentified. CDR3 length equals 16 residues. The ends lost 4 bases at V and 2 bases at J; junction bases unmatched: 7. CDR1 is SGHAT, CDR2 FQNNGV, per germline. Sequenced by immunoSEQ multiplex PCR; TCRdb stores in-frame clones only, minus some. Here the sample spans 55,000 to 70,000 clones, around 91% being singletons. The starting material was PBMCs, obtained around 120 days after intestinal transplantation. This chain joins TRBV11-2 and TRBJ1-1; 10 nucleotides match TRBD1. This TCR was recovered from a human patient who received an intestinal transplant, so some T cells may come from the graft donor. CDR3 nucleotides: TGTGCCAGCAGCTCCTGGACAGGGGGTTTCAACACTGAAGCTTTCTTT. Translating it yields CASSSWTGGFNTEAFF.